This T cell receptor beta chain was captured in a study of tumor-infiltrating lymphocytes in primary liver carcinoma. Whole-study results and caveats: Blood's top-250-clone fraction was significantly lower than that of tumors (p = 0.039).

Turning to this clonotype: Antigen specificity is unknown.

Unsorted whole blood supplied the RNA, and germline DNA was extracted too. Using a constant-region primer together with ProtoScript II reverse transcriptase, TCR beta cDNA was made from roughly 520 ng of total RNA. Libraries covering TCR beta were generated through three nested multiplex PCR rounds (using a slightly modified ARM-PCR). Amplification in the first two PCR rounds was performed using TRBV1-TRBV30 forward primers and a C-beta reverse primer for roughly 9 cycles each. TCRdb independently ran MiXCR on the multiplex PCR reads; one entry per CDR3 protein. Of about 320,000 distinct CDR3 sequences in the sample, approximately 65% were seen once. The V gene lost 0 bases and the J gene lost 6 bases, with 14 bases spanning the gap. This CDR3 spans 14 amino acids. In germline, CDR1 is SQVTM, CDR2 ANQGSEA.

The sequence came from a man in his forties with primary liver carcinoma and hepatitis B virus infection. The rearrangement joins TRBV29-1 to TRBJ1-1; unclear D gene. Sequencing was done on a sample of peripheral blood. The CDR3, as DNA: TGCAGCGTTGAAGACCCCGGCGGAAGGGCTGAAGCTTTCTTT. Translating gives CSVEDPGGRAEAFF.